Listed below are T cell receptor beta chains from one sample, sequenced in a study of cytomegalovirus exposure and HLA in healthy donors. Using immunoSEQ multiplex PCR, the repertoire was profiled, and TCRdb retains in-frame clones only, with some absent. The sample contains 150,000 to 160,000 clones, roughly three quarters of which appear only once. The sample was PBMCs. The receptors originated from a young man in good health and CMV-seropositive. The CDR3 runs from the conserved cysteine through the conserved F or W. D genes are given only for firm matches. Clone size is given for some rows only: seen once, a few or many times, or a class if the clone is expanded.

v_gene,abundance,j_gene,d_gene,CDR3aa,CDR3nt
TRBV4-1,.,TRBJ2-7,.,CASSQEIGTLLGEQYF,TGCGCCAGCAGCCAAGAGATTGGGACATTATTGGGCGAGCAGTACTTC
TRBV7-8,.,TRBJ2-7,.,CASSLLAEITYEQYF,TGTGCCAGCAGCTTATTAGCGGAGATAACCTACGAGCAGTACTTC
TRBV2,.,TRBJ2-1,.,CASSDDPMSSYNEQFF,TGTGCCAGCAGTGACGATCCGATGAGCTCCTACAATGAGCAGTTCTTC
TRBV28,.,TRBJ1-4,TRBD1,CASTRPGTGPNEKLFF,TGTGCCAGCACCCGACCCGGGACAGGGCCTAATGAAAAACTGTTTTTT
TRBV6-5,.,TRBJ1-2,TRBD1,CASSYRTGFGYTF,TGTGCCAGCAGTTACCGGACAGGGTTCGGCTACACCTTC
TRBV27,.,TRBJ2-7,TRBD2,CASSPRPQREGGVGTYEQYF,TGTGCCAGCAGTCCCCGACCCCAGCGGGAGGGCGGCGTTGGAACCTACGAGCAGTACTTC
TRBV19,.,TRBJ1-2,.,CASTRDLSANYGYTF,TGTGCCAGTACTAGGGACTTATCCGCTAACTATGGCTACACCTTC
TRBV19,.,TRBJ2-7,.,CASSRAGAGAYEQYF,TGTGCCAGTAGTAGGGCGGGGGCGGGAGCCTACGAGCAGTACTTC
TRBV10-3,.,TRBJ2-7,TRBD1,CAISGQGEQYF,TGTGCCATCAGTGGACAGGGCGAGCAGTACTTC
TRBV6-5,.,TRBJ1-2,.,CASSTGTGTYGYTF,TGTGCCAGCAGTACCGGTACAGGGACCTATGGCTACACCTTC
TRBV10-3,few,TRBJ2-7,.,CAISSGTLYEQYF,TGTGCCATCAGCTCCGGGACACTATACGAGCAGTACTTC
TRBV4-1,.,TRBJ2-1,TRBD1,CASSQDWDRGVNEQFF,TGCGCCAGCAGCCAAGATTGGGACAGGGGGGTCAATGAGCAGTTCTTC